These 19 T cell receptor beta chains were all obtained from the same sample, sequenced in a study of T cells in Graves' hyperthyroidism and ophthalmopathy. The CDR3 regions of TCR beta were amplified from RNA transcripts. HTBI primers were the set used in a first-round RT-PCR of the TCR CDR3. TCRdb reanalysed the multiplex PCR reads using MiXCR and keeps one entry per CDR3 protein. The table includes 600,000 to 900,000 distinct CDR3 sequences, approximately 16% detected once. The sequencing sample was made of blood. The receptor source for this set is a man aged 18-30 years with Graves' hyperthyroidism.

V and J are TRBV9 and TRBJ2-5, with D unresolved. Deletions cut 3 bases from V and 0 bases from J, with 9 bases between. The CDR3 is 14 amino acids. CDR1 SGDLS and CDR2 YYNGEE come from the germline V gene. The CDR3 loop is CASSADPYQETQYF. The CDR3 DNA reads TGTGCCAGCAGCGCAGACCCGTACCAAGAGACCCAGTACTTC.

In this sample, this clonotype turned up many times. This chain uses TRBV6-2 or TRBV6-3 with TRBJ2-7; no reliable D call. Germline values: CDR1 MNHEY, CDR2 SVGEGT. V was shortened by 1 base and J by 2 bases, with 9 bases between the two germline ends. This CDR3 region has 14 residues. The CDR3 region has the DNA TGTGCCAGCAGTTACTTCCTTGGGGCCTACGAGCAGTACTTC. Its protein product is CASSYFLGAYEQYF.

Ten or more counts support this clonotype. The rearrangement uses TRBV9 and TRBJ1-1; D uncertain. Deletions cut 0 bases from V and 4 bases from J, with 10 bases between. Germline values: CDR1 SGDLS, CDR2 YYNGEE. The CDR3 extends over 14 amino acids. The CDR3 sequence is CASSVEPVGTEAFF. CDR3 DNA sequence: TGTGCCAGCAGCGTAGAACCTGTGGGCACTGAAGCTTTCTTT.

This clonotype was detected only once. The CDR3 DNA follows: TGTGCCACCAGCCCGGATCGGGAAGGGTATTATAATGAGCAGTTCTTC. Translated: CATSPDREGYYNEQFF. The chain has TRBV24-1 and TRBJ2-1; D might be TRBD2 (5 bases). This CDR3 is 16 amino acids long. Per the germline V gene, CDR1 is KGHDR and CDR2 is SFDVKD. V lost 7 bases, J lost 7 bases, and 22 bases lay in between.

This clonotype was seen more than once but under ten times. The V and J genes are TRBV20-1 and TRBJ2-4; 11 bases are a match to TRBD2. The junction had 5 bases not matched to a gene; V was cut back by 1 base and J by 0 bases. The germline CDR1 and CDR2 sequences are DFQATT and SNEGSKA (reference sequence). This CDR3 has 17 amino acids. CDR3 in amino acids: CSARAVAGGPAKNIQYF. CDR3 in DNA: TGCAGTGCTAGAGCGGTAGCGGGAGGGCCAGCCAAAAACATTCAGTACTTC.

As regards this clonotype: A single base separates this from a much larger clone, so it may be a read error. The chain recombines TRBV6-2 or TRBV6-3 with TRBJ1-2; 8 positions agree with TRBD1. Germline CDR1 is MNHEY and CDR2 is SVGEGT. V was clipped by 6 bases and J by 7 bases; unmatched bases: 10. The CDR3 is 14 residues long. The CDR3 DNA reads as TGTGCCAGCAGCAACCCCGGGACAGGATGTGGCTACACCTTC. Translation gives CASSNPGTGCGYTF.

The chain combines TRBV9 with TRBJ2-2, with 8 bases fitting TRBD1. The CDR3 is 14 residues long. The junction had 6 bases not matched to a gene; V was cut back by 4 bases and J by 7 bases. Per the germline V gene, CDR1 is SGDLS and CDR2 is YYNGEE. CDR3 nucleotide sequence: TGTGCCAGCAGCCAAGGACAGGGACACGGGGAGCTGTTTTTT. Translated: CASSQGQGHGELFF.

The CDR3 here is CASSSPSRGNTEAFF. Here the CDR3 DNA reads TGTGCCAGCAGCTCTCCCTCCAGGGGAAACACTGAAGCTTTCTTT. The genes are TRBV5-5 and TRBJ1-1, with a weak D call TRBD1 (6 bases). The CDR3 is made up of 15 amino acids. CDR1 and CDR2 (germline): SGHKS, YYEKEE (reference sequence). Trimming pared 3 bases from V and 2 bases from J, leaving 14 bases between.

This chain links TRBV29-1 with TRBJ2-3; TRBD1 matches at 7 bases. Trimming removed 4 bases from V and 10 bases from J; junction bases left unmatched: 14. Germline lookup yields CDR1 SQVTM and CDR2 ANQGSEA. CDR3 length equals 14 residues. In DNA form, the CDR3 reads TGCAGCGTTGTCAGGGGACAGTCCACAGCGGCGCAGTATTTT. This gives the protein CSVVRGQSTAAQYF.

This clonotype came up a few times. This sequence joins TRBV6-5 and TRBJ2-5, with D perhaps TRBD2 (5 bases). Trimming took 1 base from V and 6 from J, leaving 12 bases between them. The CDR3 runs to 14 residues. CDR1 and CDR2 (germline): MNHEY, SVGAGI. In DNA, the CDR3 is TGTGCCAGCAGTTACTTGGGAGTGGAAAAGACCCAGTACTTC. It codes for CASSYLGVEKTQYF.

This clonotype was found many times. J is TRBJ2-3 and V is TRBV2; 7 nucleotides line up with TRBD2. With V trimmed by 7 bases and J by 9 bases, 13 bases remained unmatched. Per the germline V gene, CDR1 is SNHLY and CDR2 is FYNNEI. The CDR3 is 14 amino acids. The CDR3 sequence is CASTGLRGERTQYF. CDR3 coding DNA: TGTGCCAGCACCGGACTCCGGGGGGAACGGACGCAGTATTTT. The variable domain in full, completed from reference TRBV2 and TRBJ2-3, reads EPEVTQTPSHQVTQMGQEVILRCVPISNHLYFYWYRQILGQKVEFLVSFYNNEISEKSEIFDDQFSVERPDGSNFTLKIRSTKLEDSAMYFCASTGLRGERTQYFGPGTRLTVL.

This clonotype occurred many times. The V and J genes are TRBV15 and TRBJ2-1, with no clear D. CDR3 length equals 13 residues. CDR1 is LNHNV, CDR2 YYDKDF, per germline (reference sequence). Trimming cost V 0 bases and J 5 bases, with 5 bases left between them. CDR3 in DNA: TGTGCCACCAGCAGAGACAGTCACAATGAGCAGTTCTTC. As protein: CATSRDSHNEQFF.

This clonotype was seen repeatedly, ten times or more. The J gene is TRBJ2-1, the V gene TRBV7-6; TRBD1 might be the D (5 bases). V lost 8 bases and J lost 4, with 9 bases in between. This CDR3 has 12 amino acids. Germline assignment: CDR1 SGHVS and CDR2 FNYEAQ. CDR3 in amino acids: CASLDSYNEQFF. Written as DNA, the CDR3 is TGTGCCAGCCTCGACAGTTACAATGAGCAGTTCTTC.

The CDR3 reads CASTKDQNTEAFF. The DNA of the CDR3 is TGTGCCAGCACCAAGGACCAGAACACTGAAGCTTTCTTT. J is TRBJ1-1 and V is TRBV7-6, with unresolved D. This CDR3 has 13 amino acids. The V end was cut by 7 bases, the J end by 1 base, with 10 bases between. The V gene's germline CDR1 is SGHVS and CDR2 FNYEAQ. The entire variable domain, with the rest obtained from reference TRBV7-6 and TRBJ1-1, is as follows: GAGVSQSPRYKVTKRGQDVALRCDPISGHVSLYWYRQALGQGPEFLTYFNYEAQQDKSGLPNDRFSAERPEGSISTLTIQRTEQRDSAMYRCASTKDQNTEAFFGQGTRLTVV.

This clonotype came up many times. This chain links TRBV2 with TRBJ2-1; tentative D call: TRBD1 (6 bases). CDR1 is SNHLY and CDR2 is FYNNEI in the germline V gene. Trimming shortened V by 7 bases and J by 6 bases, and 10 bases separated the two germline ends. The CDR3 loop spans 12 amino acids. The CDR3 loop reads CASKEDSNEQFF. The CDR3 coding sequence is TGTGCCAGCAAAGAGGACAGCAATGAGCAGTTCTTC. Together with reference TRBV2 and TRBJ2-1, the CDR3 gives the full variable domain: EPEVTQTPSHQVTQMGQEVILRCVPISNHLYFYWYRQILGQKVEFLVSFYNNEISEKSEIFDDQFSVERPDGSNFTLKIRSTKLEDSAMYFCASKEDSNEQFFGPGTRLTVL.

The J gene is TRBJ2-1, the V gene TRBV5-8; TRBD2 aligns across 13 bases. The CDR3 is 15 residues long. The germline CDR1 and CDR2 sequences are SGHTS and YDEGEE. The J segment lost 10 bases and the V segment lost 5 bases, leaving 9 bases of the junction unmatched. The CDR3, as DNA: TGTGCCAGCAGGAATGGACTAGCGGGAGTAGAAGAGCAGTTCTTC. Protein product: CASRNGLAGVEEQFF.

Many counts were recorded for this clonotype. The V call is TRBV28, the J call TRBJ2-1; D unresolved. Trimming cost V 3 bases and J 0 bases, with 9 bases left between them. From germline, CDR1 is MDHEN and CDR2 SYDVKM. The CDR3 extends over 15 amino acids. CDR3 DNA: TGTGCCAGCAGTTTTTTCCCGAGCTCCTACAATGAGCAGTTCTTC. It specifies CASSFFPSSYNEQFF.

This clonotype was seen at least ten times. The chain recombines TRBV7-9 with TRBJ2-7; weak D call: TRBD1 (6 bases). Germline V lookup: CDR1 SEHNR, CDR2 FQNEAQ (reference sequence). The CDR3 extends over 13 amino acids. V gave up 4 bases and J gave up 6 bases, with 13 bases separating them. The CDR3 here is CASSSTGPIEQYF. In DNA, the CDR3 is TGTGCCAGCAGCTCCACAGGGCCAATCGAGCAGTACTTC.

In this sample, this clonotype turned up many times. In nucleotides, the CDR3 is TGTGCCAGCAGGCCGGGACTAGCGGGAGTGGAGACCCAGTACTTC. It translates to CASRPGLAGVETQYF. The gene calls are TRBV28 and TRBJ2-5; 14 bases are a match to TRBD2. This CDR3 is 15 amino acids long. J was trimmed by 5 bases and V by 6 bases; bases with no gene match: 5. Germline CDR1 is MDHEN and CDR2 is SYDVKM.